The present T cell receptor (beta chain) was sequenced within a study of blood T cell repertoires in COVID-19. Study as a whole: Sample material is recorded as cDNA or gDNA derived from T cells, B-cell-depleted T cells, or PBMCs.

TCRdb's table, derived via immunoSEQ multiplex PCR, lists solely in-frame clones and lacks some. The sample contains about 100,000 clones, roughly nine tenths of which appear only once. This clone appeared a few times. Sequencing input: peripheral blood. The TCR originated in a man aged 50-60 years with active COVID-19.

This CDR3 reads CASSPRVSSYEQYF. Here the CDR3 DNA reads TGTGCCAGCAGCCCCAGGGTTTCATCCTACGAGCAGTACTTC. V is TRBV7-6 and J is TRBJ2-7, with D tentatively TRBD1 (5 bases). CDR1 and CDR2 (germline): SGHVS, FNYEAQ. Trimming shortened V by 5 bases and J by 1 base, and 12 bases separated the two germline ends. The CDR3 length is 14 residues.